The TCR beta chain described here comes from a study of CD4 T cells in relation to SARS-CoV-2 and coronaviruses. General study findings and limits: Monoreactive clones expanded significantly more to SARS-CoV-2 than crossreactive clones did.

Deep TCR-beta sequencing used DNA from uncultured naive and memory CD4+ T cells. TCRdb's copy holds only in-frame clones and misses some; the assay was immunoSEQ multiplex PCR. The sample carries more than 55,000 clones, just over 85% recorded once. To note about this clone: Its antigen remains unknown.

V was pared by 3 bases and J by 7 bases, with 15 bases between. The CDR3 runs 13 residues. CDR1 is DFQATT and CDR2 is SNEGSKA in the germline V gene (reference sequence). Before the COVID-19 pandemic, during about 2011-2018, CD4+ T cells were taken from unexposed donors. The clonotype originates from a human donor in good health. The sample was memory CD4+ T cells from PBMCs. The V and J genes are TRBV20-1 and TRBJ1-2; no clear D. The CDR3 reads CSASDETLRGYTF. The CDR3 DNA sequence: TGCAGTGCTAGTGACGAGACATTGCGTGGCTACACCTTC.